The 15 T cell receptor beta chains below come from one sample, sequenced in a study of blood T cell repertoires in COVID-19. Assay: immunoSEQ multiplex PCR; the TCRdb copy retains only in-frame clones and omits some. Of 55,000 or so clones in the sample, about nine tenths were seen once. Sequenced: peripheral blood. The receptors stem from a man in his forties or fifties with acute or convalescent COVID-19.

CDR3 sequence: CASTAGVGVSYNEQFF. CDR3 sequence (DNA): TGTGCCAGTACCGCGGGGGTGGGGGTTAGCTACAATGAGCAGTTCTTC. The genes are TRBV19 and TRBJ2-1; 7 positions match TRBD2. CDR1 is LNHDA, CDR2 SQIVND, per germline (reference sequence). The CDR3 has 16 residues. After removal of 7 bases from V and 3 bases from J, the junction contained 12 bases not matched to a gene.

This clone was seen more than once but under ten times. This sequence joins TRBV7-6 and TRBJ1-3; 12 nucleotides match TRBD1. CDR3 length: 16 residues. From germline, CDR1 is SGHVS and CDR2 FNYEAQ. Trimming removed 5 bases from V and 4 bases from J; junction bases left unmatched: 6. Written as DNA, the CDR3 is TGTGCCAGCAGCCCCCAGGGACAGGGGGCGGGAAACACCATATATTTT. It yields the protein CASSPQGQGAGNTIYF.

The chain links TRBV6-2 or TRBV6-3 to TRBJ2-7; 8 nucleotides match TRBD2. Trimming removed 5 bases from V and 2 bases from J; junction bases left unmatched: 5. The CDR3 sequence is 14 residues long. Germline V gene sequence: CDR1 MNHEY, CDR2 SVGEGT. The CDR3: CASSTAGGAYEQYF. The DNA for the CDR3 is TGTGCCAGCAGTACCGCGGGGGGTGCCTACGAGCAGTACTTC.

The chain joins TRBV7-2 to TRBJ2-3; 12 bases agree with TRBD1. V dropped 5 bases and J dropped 3; count of bases not matched to a gene: 3. The CDR3 is 15 amino acids. In germline, CDR1 is SGHTA, CDR2 FQGNSA. CDR3 DNA sequence: TGTGCCAGCAGCAAGGGACAGGGGGCGACAGATACGCAGTATTTT. Encoded protein: CASSKGQGATDTQYF.

The chain couples TRBV5-1 to TRBJ1-2; 7 bases line up with TRBD1. CDR3 length: 15 residues. Trimming at V came to 6 bases and at J to 6 bases, leaving 14 bases not matched to a gene. Germline CDR1 SGHRS, CDR2 YFSETQ. In DNA, the CDR3 is TGCGCCAGCACATCGGCGACAGGGACATCGGATGGCTACACCTTC. Protein sequence: CASTSATGTSDGYTF.

The J gene is TRBJ2-1, the V gene TRBV7-8; 7 bases line up with TRBD1. This CDR3 is 16 amino acids long. The V gene's germline CDR1 is SGHVS and CDR2 FQNEAQ. Germline trimming cut 5 bases from V and 4 bases from J; bases unmatched to any gene: 11. Here the CDR3 reads CASSAYLGGLYNEQFF. The CDR3 region has the DNA TGTGCCAGCAGCGCCTACCTAGGGGGCCTATACAATGAGCAGTTCTTC.

This clone has only one observation. The chain recombines TRBV7-2 with TRBJ1-4; 8 nucleotides agree with TRBD1. The CDR3 spans 16 residues. J lost 8 bases, V lost 5 bases, and 13 bases had no gene match. Germline V gene sequence: CDR1 SGHTA, CDR2 FQGNSA. CDR3 in amino acids: CASSPPRGTGGEKLFF. The CDR3 region has the DNA TGTGCCAGCAGCCCGCCTAGGGGGACAGGTGGAGAAAAACTGTTTTTT.

V gene TRBV11-3 combines with J gene TRBJ2-5; no firm D call. CDR3 size: 13 residues. Germline CDR1 reads SGHNT; CDR2 reads YENEEA. The germline V and J ends were trimmed by 2 bases and 2 bases, with 6 bases remaining between them. The CDR3 loop is CASSLYLQETQYF. The DNA for the CDR3 is TGTGCCAGCAGCTTATACTTACAAGAGACCCAGTACTTC.

The genes are TRBV4-1 and TRBJ1-1; the match to TRBD1 covers 7 bases. The CDR3 spans 13 residues. The J segment lost 7 bases and the V segment lost 1 base, leaving 3 bases of the junction unmatched. CDR1 and CDR2 from the germline V gene are MGHRA and YSYEKL. The CDR3 loop reads CASSQADRSEAFF. The CDR3 DNA follows: TGCGCCAGCAGCCAAGCGGACAGGAGTGAAGCTTTCTTT.

Only one count was recorded for this clone. The chain has TRBV7-2 and TRBJ2-3; 8 positions agree with TRBD2. The V and J ends lost 5 bases and 4 bases, in that order; junction bases with no gene match: 11. This CDR3 spans 16 amino acids. CDR1 and CDR2 from the germline V gene are SGHTA and FQGNSA. CDR3 sequence (DNA): TGTGCCAGCAGCGACACGGGGACTAGAGGTTCAGATACGCAGTATTTT. Its translation: CASSDTGTRGSDTQYF. Based on the CDR3 plus reference TRBV7-2 and TRBJ2-3, the full variable domain is GAGVSQSPSNKVTEKGKDVELRCDPISGHTALYWYRQSLGQGLEFLIYFQGNSAPDKSGLPSDRFSAERTGGSVSTLTIQRTQQEDSAVYLCASSDTGTRGSDTQYFGPGTRLTVL.

CDR3 amino acids: CASSLVGSGTEAFF. The CDR3 bases are TGTGCCAGCAGCTTAGTAGGCTCCGGGACTGAAGCTTTCTTT. The chain has TRBV7-2 and TRBJ1-1; no definite D call. V lost 1 base and J 5 bases, leaving 11 bases between the germline ends. There are 14 residues in the CDR3. The germline CDR1 and CDR2 sequences are SGHTA and FQGNSA. Supplemented by reference TRBV7-2 and TRBJ1-1, the full variable domain reads GAGVSQSPSNKVTEKGKDVELRCDPISGHTALYWYRQSLGQGLEFLIYFQGNSAPDKSGLPSDRFSAERTGGSVSTLTIQRTQQEDSAVYLCASSLVGSGTEAFFGQGTRLTVV.

This chain connects TRBV19 to TRBJ2-5; perhaps TRBD1 as D (6 bases). The V gene's germline CDR1 is LNHDA and CDR2 SQIVND (reference sequence). The CDR3 has 16 amino acids. Between the trimmed V and J ends, which lost 3 bases and 4 bases, there was a span of 18 bases. The DNA of the CDR3 is TGTGCCAGTAGTATGCCGGGCCAGGGGAATCGAGAGACCCAGTACTTC. Amino acid sequence: CASSMPGQGNRETQYF.

The gene calls are TRBV30 and TRBJ1-5, with 9 bases identical to TRBD1. CDR1 and CDR2 (germline): GTSNPN, SVGIG (reference sequence). The CDR3 has 16 amino acids. J was trimmed by 4 bases and V by 1 base; bases with no gene match: 8. CDR3 DNA: TGTGCCTGGAGTGCAGAAGGGACAGGGTATAATCAGCCCCAGCATTTT. Residues: CAWSAEGTGYNQPQHF.

V is TRBV30 and J is TRBJ1-2; no firm D call. Trimming shortened V by 1 base and J by 4 bases, and 16 bases separated the two germline ends. Germline lookup yields CDR1 GTSNPN and CDR2 SVGIG (reference sequence). This CDR3 comprises 15 residues. DNA for the CDR3: TGTGCCTGGAGTGCCTACGAGAGGGCCATCTATGGCTACACCTTC. This codes for CAWSAYERAIYGYTF. Drawing the rest from reference TRBV30 and TRBJ1-2, the complete variable domain is SQTIHQWPATLVQPVGSPLSLECTVEGTSNPNLYWYRQAAGRGLQLLFYSVGIGQISSEVPQNLSASRPQDRQFILSSKKLLLSDSGFYLCAWSAYERAIYGYTFGSGTRLTVV.

V is TRBV15 and J is TRBJ2-7, with 9 bases matching TRBD1. J was trimmed by 4 bases and V by 2 bases; bases with no gene match: 12. The germline V gene has CDR1 LNHNV and CDR2 YYDKDF (reference sequence). This CDR3 spans 17 amino acids. The CDR3, as DNA: TGTGCCACCAGCAGACCTGGCGGGACAGGGCATGGTTACGAGCAGTACTTC. This sequence encodes CATSRPGGTGHGYEQYF.